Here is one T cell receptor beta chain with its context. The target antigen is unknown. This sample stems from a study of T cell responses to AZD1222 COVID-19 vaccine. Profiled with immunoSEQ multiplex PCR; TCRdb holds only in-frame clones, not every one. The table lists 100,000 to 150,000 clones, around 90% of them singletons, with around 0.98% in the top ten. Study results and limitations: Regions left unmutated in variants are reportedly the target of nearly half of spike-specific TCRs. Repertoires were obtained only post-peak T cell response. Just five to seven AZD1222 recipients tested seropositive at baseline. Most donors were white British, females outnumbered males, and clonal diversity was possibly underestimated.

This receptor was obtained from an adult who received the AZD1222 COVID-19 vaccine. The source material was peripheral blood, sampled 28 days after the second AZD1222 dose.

CDR3 in DNA: TGTGCCAGCAGTGAAGCGCGACTAGCGGGGGCAGATACGCAGTATTTT. Translation gives CASSEARLAGADTQYF. J is TRBJ2-3 and V is TRBV2, with 12 nucleotides matching TRBD2. The V and J ends lost 0 bases and 4 bases, in that order; junction bases with no gene match: 2. The CDR3 is made up of 16 amino acids. Per germline, CDR1 SNHLY and CDR2 FYNNEI.